This TCR beta chain is from a study of identical twins (dated by TCRdb to the mid-2010s). With respect to the entire study: TCR alpha and beta repertoires from monozygotic twins, unrelated adults of various ages and cord blood were deep-sequenced to test whether fetal clonotypes persist. Replicate twin experiments were performed at different times using different library preparation protocols to rule out contamination. The full study reports these points: Excess twin sharing in beta out-of-frame sequences was weaker because fewer shared sequences lowered the signal-to-noise ratio. Because the same donors could not be followed over many years, conclusions were based on cross-sectional statistical analysis. Abundant cord blood beta clonotypes had fewer insertions, young adult naive repertoires showed a similar but weaker trend, and memory repertoires showed no such trend. Invariant T cells such as MAIT and iNKT could partly confound zero-insertion analyses, although diverse VJ usage argued against such confounding for most clonotypes. Out-of-frame TCR alpha sharing in monozygotic twins was systematically underestimated by recombination models, whereas sharing between unrelated individuals was in agreement with the recombination models. Compared with coincidental sharing between unrelated individuals, an excess of low generation-probability sequences was observed among out-of-frame TCR alpha sequences shared between twins.

The CDR3 runs 15 amino acids, cysteine and phenylalanine included. The sequence is cut down to CDR3 DNA, 45 bases in frame from base 1. Trimming leaves V shorter by 0 bases and J shorter by 7 bases, with the junction holding 11 bases beyond the gene matches. Per the germline V gene, SQVTM is the CDR1 and ANQGSEA is the CDR2. Every donor was a healthy Caucasian. The twin cohort comprised three pairs of female monozygotic twins, all aged about 18 to 29 years. Positive isolation kits from Invitrogen were used to isolate CD4+ and CD8+ T cell populations. This clonotype was seen repeatedly, ten times or more. Its antigen remains unidentified. Per-nucleotide qualities are absent, and no much larger clonotype sits a single base away. Preparation of the library involved 5' RACE. TCRdb shows the sequencer as Illumina HiSeq 2000. A universal primer binding site was added through template switching, and the final cDNA carried a unique molecular identifier so that TCR cDNA molecules could be counted accurately. Specific primers in the conserved constant-segment region were used to synthesize first-strand cDNA for TCR alpha and beta chains. To control for contamination, each cDNA library was double barcoded with a SMART-Mk sample barcode plus Illumina barcodes. TruSeq adapter sequences, together with Illumina sample barcodes, were added in two successive PCR steps. TCR alpha and beta cDNA libraries were sequenced on the Illumina HiSeq platform with custom primers. The published analysis was carried out like this. Unique molecular identifiers were extracted from raw reads with MiGEC, and CDR3 positions were determined with MiXCR. For each individual, recombination models were inferred using an EM algorithm with the repgenHMM and IGoR tools. The tcR package in R was used for shared clonotype analysis, with sharing normalized by the product of cloneset sizes. Out-of-frame nonproductive sequences were analyzed to study raw recombination free of thymic and clonal selection effects. TCRdb took the public reads, trimmed them with fastp at Q25, ran MiXCR for clone calling and kept in-frame beta chains. Identical CDR3 protein sequences are pooled into one entry, listed with their most common genes and DNA. The V and J calls shown here were made by TCRdb, not taken from the authors' results. The sample has about 290,000 distinct CDR3 sequences on record, roughly 10% of them singletons. Approximately 7% of the sample belongs to the ten largest clones.

The sample was also linked to a second study, of yellow fever vaccine responses in identical twins. As the second paper documents: According to the authors, the vaccine-induced T cell response in identical twins seemed to be partly convergent and partly specific to each individual. In the study, vaccine-responding T cell clones were precisely tracked in identical twins.

This receptor was obtained from a woman aged 18-35 years in good health. The rearrangement combines TRBV29-1 with TRBJ1-2; 7 bases in the junction line up with TRBD1. The material sequenced was CD8+ T cells sorted from blood. The nucleotide sequence is given as TGCAGCGTTGAAGAACCGACAGGGAAGTTATCTGGCTACACCTTC. This translates into CSVEEPTGKLSGYTF.